This TCR beta chain was obtained from a study of T-cell reconstitution after alpha-beta-depleted transplantation in children. Study findings and constraints: Two months or so post-transplant, alpha-beta T cells reportedly derived from several hundred expanded graft clones. Surviving recipient T cells and thymic progenitors produced the high day-60 TCRbeta diversity seen in some patients. T-cell counts and diversity at one year following transplant were attributed mainly to newly produced T cells.

Germline V gene sequence: CDR1 SGHRS, CDR2 YFSETQ. CDR3 length: 15 amino acids. The V gene end was trimmed by 4 bases and the J gene end by 0 bases; junction bases not matched to a gene: 7. In its sample, this clonotype was seen a few times. The antigen is not known. For TCRbeta, the library was prepared with unique molecular identifiers. TCRdb called the PCR reads again in MiXCR, with one record for every CDR3 protein. The sample has about a million distinct CDR3 sequences, 25% to 30% seen once. This clonotype was obtained from a boy less than two years old who had a stem cell transplant for SCID, so the T cells may come from the graft donor. The chain combines TRBV5-1 with TRBJ2-7, with 7 bases matching TRBD1. This specimen was PBMCs, mostly from graft donor cells, taken 360 days after TCRalphabeta/CD19-depleted stem cell transplant. The CDR3 loop reads CASSAQGTSSYEQYF. The CDR3 nucleotides read TGCGCCAGCAGCGCACAGGGGACCAGCTCCTACGAGCAGTACTTC.